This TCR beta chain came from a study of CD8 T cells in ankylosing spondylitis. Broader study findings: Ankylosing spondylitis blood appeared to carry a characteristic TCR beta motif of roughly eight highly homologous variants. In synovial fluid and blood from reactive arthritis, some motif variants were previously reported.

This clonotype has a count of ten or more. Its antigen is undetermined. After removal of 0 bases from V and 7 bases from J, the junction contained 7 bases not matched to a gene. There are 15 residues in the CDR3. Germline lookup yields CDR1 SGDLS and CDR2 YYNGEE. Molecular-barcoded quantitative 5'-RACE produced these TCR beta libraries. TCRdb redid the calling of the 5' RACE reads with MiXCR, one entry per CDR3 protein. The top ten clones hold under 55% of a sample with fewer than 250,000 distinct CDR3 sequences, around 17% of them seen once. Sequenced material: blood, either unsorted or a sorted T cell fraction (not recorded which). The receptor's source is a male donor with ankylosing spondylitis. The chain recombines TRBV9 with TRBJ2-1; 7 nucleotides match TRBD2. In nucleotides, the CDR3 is TGTGCCAGCAGCGTAGGGGCGGGGGTACAAAATGAGCAGTTCTTC. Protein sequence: CASSVGAGVQNEQFF.